One T cell receptor (beta chain) is described in this entry. The data originate from a study of monozygotic twins with inflammatory bowel disease. TCRdb derives one entry per CDR3 protein from the 5' RACE reads, leaving out DNA. This repertoire comprises 150,000 to 200,000 distinct CDR3 sequences; its ten largest clones make up around 7.2%. This CDR3 has 13 residues. Looked up from germline, CDR1 is WNHNN and CDR2 is SYGVQD (reference sequence). The sample comprised blood. The V gene is TRBV10-1, the J gene TRBJ2-7; TCRdb's D call, TRBD1, is unchecked because there is no DNA. This sequence originates from a human donor with ulcerative colitis or Crohn's disease, or a healthy co-twin of an affected twin (not recorded which). CDR3 sequence: CASSEGQIYEQYF.